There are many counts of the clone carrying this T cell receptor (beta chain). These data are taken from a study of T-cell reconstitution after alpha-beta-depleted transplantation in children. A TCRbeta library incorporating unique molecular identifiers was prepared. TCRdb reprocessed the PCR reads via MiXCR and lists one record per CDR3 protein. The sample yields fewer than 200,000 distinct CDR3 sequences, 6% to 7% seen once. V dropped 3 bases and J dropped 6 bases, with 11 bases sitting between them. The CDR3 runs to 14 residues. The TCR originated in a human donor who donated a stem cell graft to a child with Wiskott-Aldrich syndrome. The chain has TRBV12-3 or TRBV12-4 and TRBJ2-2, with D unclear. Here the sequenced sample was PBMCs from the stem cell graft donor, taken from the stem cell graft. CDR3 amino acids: CASSFSLGPGELFF. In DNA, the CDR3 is TGTGCCAGCAGTTTTTCCTTAGGGCCCGGGGAGCTGTTTTTT.